Listed below are T cell receptor beta chains from one sample, sequenced in a study of blood T cell repertoires in COVID-19. Only in-frame clones appear in the TCRdb table, and some are missing; sequencing was by immunoSEQ multiplex PCR. This table has 250,000 to 300,000 clones, more than 70% appearing once. Sequenced input: peripheral blood. Every receptor here comes from a woman aged 30 to 39 with COVID-19, enrolled during active disease. Each CDR3 is given with its conserved first and last residue. A D gene is named only where the DNA matches it firmly. Only part of the rows carry a size: once, few, many, or a class if the clone is expanded.

TRBJ2-7 TRBV2 TRBD1 - TGTGCCAGCAGTTTAGGGACAGGGAGATGGCAGTACTTC CASSLGTGRWQYF
TRBJ1-6 TRBV5-1 - - TGCGCCAGCAACGGGGGGAACTATAATTCACCCCTCCACTTT CASNGGNYNSPLHF
TRBJ1-5 TRBV6-5 TRBD1 - TGTGCCAGCACCGAGGACAGGGGGAGCAATCAGCCCCAGCATTTT CASTEDRGSNQPQHF
TRBJ1-6 TRBV7-2 TRBD1 - TGTGCCAGCAACATCCAGGGGGCGAGGTATAATTCACCCCTCCACTTT CASNIQGARYNSPLHF
TRBJ2-7 TRBV5-1 - - TGCGCCAGCAAGGTCATGCAGGGAGGTAACCACGAGCAGTACTTC CASKVMQGGNHEQYF
TRBJ2-6 TRBV4-3 - once TGCGCCAGCAGCCAAGATCGGGGCTCTGGGGCCAACGTCCTGACTTTC CASSQDRGSGANVLTF
TRBJ2-1 TRBV12-3/TRBV12-4 - - TGTGCCAGCAGTCCCACAGGGAGTGAGCAGTTCTTC CASSPTGSEQFF
TRBJ2-5 TRBV5-1 - - TGCGCCAGCAGCCCAGGACTCGGACCGACCCAGTACTTC CASSPGLGPTQYF
TRBJ1-3 TRBV5-1 TRBD1 - TGCGCCAGCAGCTATGCCTTACAGGGGGCTAGTGGAAACACCATATATTTT CASSYALQGASGNTIYF
TRBJ2-5 TRBV7-2 - - TGTGCCAGCAGTCGGAACCCAGGGGTGGAGACCCAGTACTTC CASSRNPGVETQYF
TRBJ1-5 TRBV18 - - TGTGCCAGCTCCCCCGGGGGGGATCAGCCCCAGCATTTT CASSPGGDQPQHF
TRBJ1-6 TRBV27 TRBD1 - TGTGCCAGCAGTCGCCGGGACAGGGGGGGTTCACCCCTCCACTTT CASSRRDRGGSPLHF
TRBJ1-1 TRBV5-1 - - TGCGCCAGCAGCTTGAGGGGTCTAGGGTCAGGGAACACTGAAGCTTTCTTT CASSLRGLGSGNTEAFF
TRBJ2-7 TRBV6-5 - once TGTGCCAGCAGTCAGGTGTCCTACGAGCAGTACTTC CASSQVSYEQYF
TRBJ1-2 TRBV6-6 - - TGTGCCAGCAGTTACTCTCCGGGAGAGCTGGATGGCTACACCTTC CASSYSPGELDGYTF
TRBJ2-7 TRBV4-1 - - TGCGCCAGCAGCCAAGAAGGGACTGGAAGATACGAGCAGTACTTC CASSQEGTGRYEQYF